This entry lists 19 T cell receptor beta chains sequenced from one sample in a study of cytomegalovirus exposure and HLA in healthy donors. PCR primers comprised 60 Vbeta and 13 Jbeta primers. The table came from immunoSEQ multiplex PCR; TCRdb's copy has only in-frame clones and leaves some out. The sample has about 190,000 clones; roughly 81% are singletons. The sample was PBMCs. Receptors were obtained from a woman aged 30 to 39 in good health and CMV-seropositive.

J is TRBJ2-1 and V is TRBV7-8; D is perhaps TRBD2 (6 bases). CDR3 length: 15 amino acids. V was pared by 5 bases and J by 4 bases, with 15 bases between. The germline CDR1 and CDR2 sequences are SGHVS and FQNEAQ. The CDR3 sequence: CASSTIADLYNEQFF. CDR3 coding DNA: TGTGCCAGCAGCACTATAGCGGACCTATACAATGAGCAGTTCTTC.

The J gene is TRBJ2-5, the V gene TRBV4-2; D uncertain. CDR1 is LGHNA and CDR2 is YNFKEQ in the germline V gene. CDR3 size: 14 residues. V dropped 1 base and J dropped 5 bases, with 11 bases sitting between them. The CDR3 loop is CASSQANSLETQYF. The CDR3 DNA follows: TGTGCCAGCAGCCAAGCTAATTCTCTCGAGACCCAGTACTTC.

V usage is TRBV7-9 and J usage is TRBJ1-3; no clear D. V was pared by 7 bases and J by 4 bases, with 14 bases between. The germline V gene has CDR1 SEHNR and CDR2 FQNEAQ (reference sequence). The CDR3 extends over 14 amino acids. The CDR3 sequence is CASTTDRWGNTIYF. The CDR3 DNA reads as TGTGCCAGCACCACAGACCGATGGGGAAACACCATATATTTT.

There are a few counts of this clone. The J gene is TRBJ2-7, the V gene TRBV19; TRBD1 matches at 10 bases. Losses at the gene ends were 7 bases for V and 5 bases for J; bases not matched to a gene: 5. The CDR3 is 13 amino acids. CDR1 and CDR2 from the germline V gene are LNHDA and SQIVND (reference sequence). CDR3 nucleotide sequence: TGTGCCAGTACTACGGGACAGGGGAACGAGCAGTACTTC. This encodes CASTTGQGNEQYF.

V and J are TRBV13 and TRBJ2-1, with TRBD1 identical over 8 bases. The CDR3 totals 12 residues. In germline, CDR1 is PRHDT, CDR2 FYEKMQ (reference sequence). The V gene end was trimmed by 11 bases and the J gene end by 9 bases; junction bases not matched to a gene: 9. The CDR3, as DNA: TGTGCCGCCCACAGGGGGTACGGTGAGCAGTTCTTC. This codes for CAAHRGYGEQFF.

The chain carries TRBV6-1 and TRBJ2-7, with unresolved D. The CDR3 consists of 14 residues. The V end was cut by 2 bases, the J end by 2 bases, with 10 bases between. Looked up from germline, CDR1 is MNHNS and CDR2 is SASEGT. CDR3 in amino acids: CASSEYGRTYEQYF. The CDR3 coding sequence is TGTGCCAGCAGTGAATATGGGCGTACCTACGAGCAGTACTTC.

The J gene is TRBJ2-2, the V gene TRBV6-4; D may be TRBD2 (6 bases). Germline assignment: CDR1 MRHNA and CDR2 SNTAGT. CDR3 length equals 14 residues. The ends were cut back, 3 bases at V and 1 base at J, with 6 bases in the middle. CDR3 sequence (DNA): TGTGCCAGCAGTGAGGGACTGAACACCGGGGAGCTGTTTTTT. This sequence encodes CASSEGLNTGELFF.

The chain employs TRBV9 and TRBJ2-4, with 11 bases identical to TRBD1. With 0 bases clipped from V and 1 base from J, the junction kept 12 bases outside the gene matches. Germline V lookup: CDR1 SGDLS, CDR2 YYNGEE. The CDR3 consists of 20 residues. Here the CDR3 DNA reads TGTGCCAGCAGCGTAGAGACCGGGACAGGGGGTGGATTGGCCAAAAACATTCAGTACTTC. It encodes CASSVETGTGGGLAKNIQYF.

The chain has TRBV7-9 and TRBJ2-7; 7 nucleotides line up with TRBD1. The CDR3 runs 15 residues. Germline-derived CDR1 and CDR2 are SEHNR and FQNEAQ (reference sequence). The V gene end was trimmed by 2 bases and the J gene end by 3 bases; junction bases not matched to a gene: 7. The CDR3 loop is CASSLSQGVFYEQYF. The CDR3 nucleotides are TGTGCCAGCAGCTTAAGTCAGGGGGTATTCTACGAGCAGTACTTC.

This clone was seen only once. This chain links TRBV2 with TRBJ1-1; 7 bases map to TRBD1. Germline V CDR1 and CDR2: SNHLY, FYNNEI. CDR3 length: 11 amino acids. V gave up 7 bases and J gave up 8 bases; unmatched junction bases: 4. The CDR3, as DNA: TGTGCCAGCATTCCGGGACAGGAAGCTTTCTTT. Translation gives CASIPGQEAFF. The full variable domain, its missing parts supplied by reference TRBV2 and TRBJ1-1, is EPEVTQTPSHQVTQMGQEVILRCVPISNHLYFYWYRQILGQKVEFLVSFYNNEISEKSEIFDDQFSVERPDGSNFTLKIRSTKLEDSAMYFCASIPGQEAFFGQGTRLTVV.

Worth noting for this clone: Its ends do not fully match the called genes, so a read error is possible. This sample also contains other DNA sequences that code for the same CDR3. The chain couples TRBV10-3 to TRBJ1-1; TRBD1 aligns across 9 bases. CDR3 length equals 16 residues. Per germline, CDR1 ENHRY and CDR2 SYGVKD. The CDR3 sequence: CAISESPQGARTEAFF. For the CDR3, the DNA is TGTGCCATCAGTGAGTCGCCACAGGGGGCGCGGACTGAAGCCTTCTTT.

This clone was observed a few times. This chain uses TRBV10-3 with TRBJ2-2; 8 nucleotides line up with TRBD2. Germline CDR1 reads ENHRY; CDR2 reads SYGVKD. The junction had 13 bases not matched to a gene; V was cut back by 7 bases and J by 6 bases. The CDR3 is 16 amino acids. In DNA, the CDR3 is TGTGCCATCACTAAGTCAGCGGGAGAGGTCGCCGGGGAGCTGTTTTTT. This gives the protein CAITKSAGEVAGELFF.

The chain recombines TRBV5-1 with TRBJ1-2, with 7 bases aligning to TRBD1. Trimming removed 0 bases from V and 7 bases from J; junction bases left unmatched: 3. The germline V gene encodes CDR1 SGHRS and CDR2 YFSETQ. The CDR3 sequence is 13 residues long. In nucleotides, the CDR3 is TGCGCCAGCAGCTTGGTAGGGGGCGTTGGCTACACCTTC. As protein: CASSLVGGVGYTF.

The CDR3 DNA follows: TGTGCCAGCAGCTTGGGACAGTCGACTAGCACAGATACGCAGTATTTT. Protein product: CASSLGQSTSTDTQYF. The chain joins TRBV11-1 to TRBJ2-3, with 7 bases identical to TRBD1. The ends lost 3 bases at V and 0 bases at J; junction bases unmatched: 6. Germline V CDR1 and CDR2: SGHAT, FQDESV (reference sequence). The CDR3 consists of 16 residues.

This clone was seen a few times. J is TRBJ2-2 and V is TRBV18; weak D call: TRBD1 (6 bases). This CDR3 is 16 amino acids long. Between the trimmed V and J ends, which lost 1 base and 5 bases, there was a span of 14 bases. In germline, CDR1 is KGHSH, CDR2 LQKENI. The CDR3 DNA follows: TGTGCCAGCTCACCACAAAGGCTGGGGGCAACCGGGGAGCTGTTTTTT. Protein sequence: CASSPQRLGATGELFF. Filled out from reference TRBV18 and TRBJ2-2, the complete variable domain reads NAGVMQNPRHLVRRRGQEARLRCSPMKGHSHVYWYRQLPEEGLKFMVYLQKENIIDESGMPKERFSAEFPKEGPSILRIQQVVRGDSAAYFCASSPQRLGATGELFFGEGSRLTVL.

V gene TRBV25-1 combines with J gene TRBJ2-6, with D possibly matching TRBD1 (6 bases). The germline V and J ends were trimmed by 4 bases and 2 bases, with 12 bases remaining between them. This CDR3 region has 16 residues. Germline CDR1 reads MGHDK; CDR2 reads SYGVNS. The CDR3 region is CASSGGSGAGANVLTF. CDR3 DNA sequence: TGTGCCAGCAGTGGGGGCTCAGGGGCTGGGGCCAACGTCCTGACTTTC. Using reference TRBV25-1 and TRBJ2-6 for the parts outside the CDR3, the full variable domain is EADIYQTPRYLVIGTGKKITLECSQTMGHDKMYWYQQDPGMELHLIHYSYGVNSTEKGDLSSESTVSRIRTEHFPLTLESARPSHTSQYLCASSGGSGAGANVLTFGAGSRLTVL.

This clone was picked up a small number of times. V gene TRBV28 combines with J gene TRBJ1-4, with a tentative D call TRBD1 (6 bases). CDR1 and CDR2 (germline): MDHEN, SYDVKM. The CDR3 loop spans 13 amino acids. With 6 bases removed from V and 5 bases from J, the gap between germline ends came to 10 bases. In nucleotides, the CDR3 is TGTGCCAGCAGAGGGGGTGGGAATGAAAAACTGTTTTTT. It is translated as CASRGGGNEKLFF.

J is TRBJ2-5 and V is TRBV4-1; 9 bases map to TRBD2. In germline, CDR1 is MGHRA, CDR2 YSYEKL. The length of the CDR3 is 17 residues. With 6 bases clipped from V and 4 bases from J, the junction kept 15 bases outside the gene matches. DNA for the CDR3: TGCGCCAGCAGTGGGAGTTCCGGCGGGAGGGCCGGAGAGACCCAGTACTTC. Translated, it gives CASSGSSGGRAGETQYF.

As to this clone: At one end, the junction sequence differs from germline, possibly due to a read error. CDR3 DNA: TGTTCCAGCACCCCCGCGGCGTCGGGAGGAGATACGCAGTATTTT. Translation gives CSSTPAASGGDTQYF. The chain links TRBV7-9 to TRBJ2-3, with 7 bases lining up with TRBD2. CDR3 length: 15 amino acids. Germline V gene sequence: CDR1 SEHNR, CDR2 FQNEAQ (reference sequence).